The 8 T cell receptor beta chains below all came from one sample that was sequenced in a study of siplizumab effects on memory and regulatory T cells. Here immunoSEQ multiplex PCR was the method, and the copy in TCRdb shows in-frame clones only, minus some. This sample has fewer than 130,000 clones, with approximately 92% found just once. The material sequenced was CD4+ T cells sorted from blood. These receptors all stem from a human donor in good health.

The gene calls are TRBV5-8 and TRBJ1-3; D call uncertain. Germline CDR1 SGHTS, CDR2 YDEGEE. This CDR3 has 17 residues. V was clipped by 2 bases and J by 2 bases, with 17 bases between them. CDR3 bases: TGTGCCAGCAGCTTAGTGTATGGGAGAGTAACTGGAAACACCATATATTTT. Protein product: CASSLVYGRVTGNTIYF.

The chain couples TRBV19 to TRBJ2-7; D tentatively reads TRBD1 or TRBD2 (5 bases each). V shed 0 bases and J shed 3 bases, with 12 bases lying between them. CDR1 is LNHDA, CDR2 SQIVND, per germline (reference sequence). The CDR3 contains 15 residues. The CDR3 nucleotides read TGTGCCAGTAGTATAGATAAGGGACCCGGCTACGAGCAGTACTTC. Its translation is CASSIDKGPGYEQYF. The whole variable domain, filled in from reference TRBV19 and TRBJ2-7, reads DGGITQSPKYLFRKEGQNVTLSCEQNLNHDAMYWYRQDPGQGLRLIYYSQIVNDFQKGDIAEGYSVSREKKESFPLTVTSAQKNPTAFYLCASSIDKGPGYEQYFGPGTRLTVT.

The gene calls are TRBV11-2 and TRBJ2-1; D is undetermined. The germline gives CDR1 SGHAT, CDR2 FQNNGV. Trimming cost V 5 bases and J 4 bases, with 15 bases left between them. The CDR3 spans 15 residues. CDR3 amino acids: CASSTTKGEYNEQFF. The CDR3, as DNA: TGTGCCAGCAGCACCACTAAGGGCGAGTACAATGAGCAGTTCTTC.

V usage is TRBV5-6 and J usage is TRBJ2-6; possible D gene TRBD2, 5 bases. The length of the CDR3 is 14 residues. CDR1 is SGHDT and CDR2 is YYEEEE in the germline V gene. V was pared by 4 bases and J by 0 bases, with 5 bases between. DNA of the CDR3: TGTGCCAGCAGCGGGAGCTCTGGGGCCAACGTCCTGACTTTC. Protein product: CASSGSSGANVLTF.

This chain links TRBV6-4 with TRBJ2-3, with D perhaps matching TRBD1 (5 bases). Germline-derived CDR1 and CDR2 are MRHNA and SNTAGT. V dropped 5 bases and J dropped 4 bases, with 13 bases sitting between them. The CDR3 extends over 14 amino acids. The CDR3 protein is CASSLQGQADTQYF. DNA for the CDR3: TGTGCCAGCAGTCTTCAGGGCCAGGCAGATACGCAGTATTTT.

In its sample, this clone was seen once. This chain connects TRBV10-3 to TRBJ2-1; 7 positions match TRBD2. CDR3 length: 15 amino acids. The V and J ends lost 4 bases and 7 bases, in that order; junction bases with no gene match: 10. The germline gives CDR1 ENHRY, CDR2 SYGVKD. CDR3 sequence: CAISAQAGTLNEQFF. In DNA, the CDR3 is TGTGCCATCAGTGCACAAGCGGGGACGCTTAATGAGCAGTTCTTC.

The chain carries TRBV15 and TRBJ1-4, with no clear D. The V and J ends lost 0 bases and 0 bases respectively, with 5 bases between them. Germline assignment: CDR1 LNHNV and CDR2 YYDKDF (reference sequence). This CDR3 is built from 15 residues. The DNA of the CDR3 is TGTGCCACCAGCAGAGAACAAACAACTAATGAAAAACTGTTTTTT. Encoded protein: CATSREQTTNEKLFF.

The chain has TRBV5-6 and TRBJ2-1; possibly TRBD1 for D (6 bases). V was cut by 1 base and J by 2 bases, with 10 bases left in between. The CDR3 is made up of 15 amino acids. Germline CDR1 SGHDT, CDR2 YYEEEE. DNA for the CDR3: TGTGCCAGCAGCTTGAGACAGGCCCCCTACAATGAGCAGTTCTTC. Translated, it gives CASSLRQAPYNEQFF. The full variable domain, its missing parts supplied by reference TRBV5-6 and TRBJ2-1, is DAGVTQSPTHLIKTRGQQVTLRCSPKSGHDTVSWYQQALGQGPQFIFQYYEEEERQRGNFPDRFSGHQFPNYSSELNVNALLLGDSALYLCASSLRQAPYNEQFFGPGTRLTVL.